These T cell receptor beta chains were read from a single sample in a study of cytomegalovirus exposure and HLA in healthy donors. Sequencing used immunoSEQ multiplex PCR; TCRdb keeps in-frame clones, though not all of them. The sample lists 150,000 or so clones; 80% were seen once. Sequencing was done on a sample of PBMCs. These receptors all stem from a woman between 40 and 50 years old in good health and CMV-seronegative. Each CDR3 is given with its conserved first and last residue. The order of the fields is V gene, clone size, D gene, J gene, CDR3 protein, CDR3 DNA. The D gene is left open where the match is weak. Expanded clones are given a class, and other clones once, few, many or no size at all.

>TRBV27|.|.|TRBJ2-1
CASRPSGYWDNEQFF
TGTGCCAGCCGACCTAGTGGGTATTGGGACAATGAGCAGTTCTTC
>TRBV6-5|.|.|TRBJ1-1
CASSYGGGRNTEAFF
TGTGCCAGCAGTTATGGCGGGGGCCGGAACACTGAAGCTTTCTTT
>TRBV11-2|.|TRBD2|TRBJ2-7
CASSLDRLANEQYF
TGTGCCAGCAGCTTAGATAGACTAGCCAACGAGCAGTACTTC
>TRBV6-1|.|.|TRBJ1-6
CASTGGNSPLHF
TGTGCCAGCACCGGGGGTAATTCACCCCTCCACTTT
>TRBV7-9|few|.|TRBJ2-7
CASSLSAYEQYF
TGTGCCAGCAGCTTATCTGCCTACGAGCAGTACTTC
>TRBV7-9|.|.|TRBJ1-1
CANSLIPGLNTEAFF
TGTGCCAACAGCTTAATCCCAGGGCTGAACACTGAAGCTTTCTTT
>TRBV12-5|.|.|TRBJ2-3
CASGPPGTPNADTQYF
TGTGCTAGTGGTCCCCCCGGGACACCGAATGCAGATACGCAGTATTTT
>TRBV7-9|.|.|TRBJ2-3
CASSPSEVSSTDTQYF
TGTGCCAGCAGCCCCTCGGAGGTCTCTAGCACAGATACGCAGTATTTT
>TRBV4-1|.|.|TRBJ1-3
CASSQEIGSSGNTIYF
TGCGCCAGCAGCCAAGAGATAGGGAGCTCTGGAAACACCATATATTTT
>TRBV9|few|.|TRBJ1-5
CASNPRGGSGQPQHF
TGTGCCAGCAACCCAAGGGGGGGAAGCGGGCAGCCCCAGCATTTT
>TRBV7-8|few|.|TRBJ1-6
CASSLAQGESPLHF
TGTGCCAGCAGCTTAGCGCAAGGGGAATCACCCCTCCACTTT
>TRBV25-1|.|.|TRBJ2-3
CASSAALAMGLDTQYF
TGTGCCAGCAGTGCCGCCCTAGCGATGGGTCTAGATACGCAGTATTTT
>TRBV7-2|.|TRBD2|TRBJ2-7
CASTTTTSGDEQYF
TGTGCCAGCACCACAACCACTAGCGGGGACGAGCAGTACTTC
>TRBV7-6|.|TRBD1|TRBJ1-6
CASSFSDRDSPLHF
TGTGCCAGCAGCTTTTCGGACAGGGACTCACCCCTCCACTTT
>TRBV7-3|few|TRBD1|TRBJ1-2
CASSRGTGVYGYTF
TGTGCCAGCAGCCGGGGGACAGGCGTCTATGGCTACACCTTC
>TRBV27|.|.|TRBJ1-5
CASNNSGGQPQHF
TGTGCCAGCAACAATTCGGGGGGACAGCCCCAGCATTTT
>TRBV5-1|.|TRBD1|TRBJ2-5
CASTGTGGRETQYF
TGCGCCAGCACTGGGACAGGGGGCAGAGAGACCCAGTACTTC
>TRBV29-1|.|TRBD2|TRBJ2-5
CSARLAGGRETQYF
TGCAGCGCCAGGCTAGCGGGGGGGCGGGAGACCCAGTACTTC
>TRBV7-2|.|.|TRBJ2-2
CASSSQRAGELFF
TGTGCCAGCAGCTCCCAGAGGGCCGGGGAGCTGTTTTTT
>TRBV5-1|.|.|TRBJ2-3
CASSGEVVSTDTQYF
TGCGCCAGCAGCGGAGAGGTCGTTAGCACAGATACGCAGTATTTT
>TRBV2|few|.|TRBJ1-1
CASSPYRVTEAFF
TGTGCCAGCAGTCCTTACAGGGTCACTGAAGCTTTCTTT
>TRBV2|.|TRBD1|TRBJ1-1
CASSATQGAPPTEAFF
TGTGCCAGCAGCGCGACCCAGGGGGCCCCTCCCACTGAAGCTTTCTTT
>TRBV13|.|TRBD1|TRBJ2-2
CASSPEGPGGTGELFF
TGTGCCAGCAGCCCAGAGGGTCCAGGGGGCACCGGGGAGCTGTTTTTT
>TRBV11-2|once|.|TRBJ1-2
CASSLGLDGYTF
TGTGCCAGCAGCTTAGGCCTAGATGGCTACACCTTC
>TRBV18|.|.|TRBJ1-1
CASSPQHLNTEAFF
TGTGCCAGCTCACCACAACACCTGAACACTGAAGCTTTCTTT
>TRBV10-3|.|.|TRBJ2-1
CAIRARRDNEQFF
TGTGCCATCAGAGCACGGCGGGACAATGAGCAGTTCTTC
>TRBV28|.|.|TRBJ1-1
CASSSTGVNTEAFF
TGTGCCAGCTCCTCGACAGGAGTGAACACTGAAGCTTTCTTT
>TRBV9|few|.|TRBJ2-1
CASSVEVGGLVNEQFF
TGTGCCAGCAGCGTAGAGGTCGGGGGGCTGGTCAATGAGCAGTTCTTC
>TRBV23-1|few|TRBD1|TRBJ2-7
CASSPRDRGHNEQYF
TGCGCCAGCAGTCCCCGGGACAGGGGGCACAACGAGCAGTACTTC
>TRBV2|few|.|TRBJ1-5
CASQTGTNNQPQHF
TGTGCCAGCCAAACAGGAACCAACAATCAGCCCCAGCATTTT
>TRBV11-3|.|.|TRBJ2-7
CASSLGLPSYEQYF
TGTGCCAGCAGCTTGGGCCTTCCCTCCTACGAGCAGTACTTC
>TRBV7-2|.|TRBD2|TRBJ2-7
CASSLGGGRGYEQYF
TGTGCCAGCAGCTTAGGCGGCGGGAGGGGCTACGAGCAGTACTTC
>TRBV4-1|once|.|TRBJ2-7
CASSHTHRSYEQYF
TGCGCCAGCAGCCACACACATCGATCCTACGAGCAGTACTTC
>TRBV28|.|.|TRBJ2-4
CASSLTGNSQNIQYF
TGTGCCAGCAGCCTAACGGGTAATTCGCAAAACATTCAGTACTTC
>TRBV5-5|few|TRBD2|TRBJ2-4
CASRVWDQRDVDIQYF
TGTGCCAGCAGGGTATGGGACCAGCGGGACGTGGACATTCAGTACTTC
>TRBV7-9|.|TRBD1|TRBJ2-5
CASSLRGTGGAPETQYF
TGTGCCAGCAGCTTACGAGGGACAGGGGGCGCCCCGGAGACCCAGTACTTC
>TRBV6-5|.|TRBD2|TRBJ2-1
CASRVLAGLYNEQFF
TGTGCCAGCAGGGTACTAGCGGGATTGTACAATGAGCAGTTCTTC
>TRBV7-8|.|.|TRBJ2-2
CASSSIGTIDTGELFF
TGTGCCAGCAGCTCTATCGGGACAATAGACACCGGGGAGCTGTTTTTT
>TRBV6-1|.|TRBD1|TRBJ1-1
CASSGFPIETGKVQAFF
TGTGCCAGCAGTGGATTCCCTATAGAGACAGGGAAGGTGCAGGCTTTCTTT
>TRBV7-2|.|.|TRBJ1-1
CASSLASGHTEAFF
TGTGCCAGCAGCTTAGCATCAGGGCACACTGAAGCTTTCTTT
>TRBV5-4|few|.|TRBJ2-3
CASSFGSRTGTDTQYF
TGTGCCAGCAGCTTTGGTTCTCGAACGGGTACAGATACGCAGTATTTT
>TRBV30|.|.|TRBJ1-1
CAWNGNTEAFF
TGTGCCTGGAACGGGAACACTGAAGCTTTCTTT
>TRBV27|.|TRBD2|TRBJ2-1
CASSATSGSGNEQFF
TGTGCCAGCAGCGCTACTAGCGGGAGCGGCAATGAGCAGTTCTTC
>TRBV5-1|.|TRBD1|TRBJ2-2
CASSYRDSSTGELFF
TGCGCCAGCAGCTATCGGGACAGTAGCACCGGGGAGCTGTTTTTT
>TRBV6-6|.|TRBD1|TRBJ2-1
CASSYGNRGSEQFF
TGTGCCAGCAGTTACGGAAACAGGGGGAGTGAGCAGTTCTTC
>TRBV5-1|.|TRBD1|TRBJ1-4
CASSLQPGQAEKLFF
TGCGCCAGCAGCCTTCAACCGGGACAGGCCGAAAAACTGTTTTTT
>TRBV4-1|few|.|TRBJ2-5
CASSPGAGLKETQYF
TGCGCCAGCAGCCCTGGCGCTGGACTAAAAGAGACCCAGTACTTC
>TRBV28|.|TRBD2|TRBJ2-1
CASRKAGTYNEQFF
TGTGCCAGCAGAAAAGCGGGAACCTACAATGAGCAGTTCTTC
>TRBV27|.|.|TRBJ1-5
CASSAGRRYSNQPQHF
TGTGCCAGCAGCGCGGGACGGCGATATAGCAATCAGCCCCAGCATTTT
>TRBV4-2|.|.|TRBJ1-5
CASSQDARSYSNQPQHF
TGTGCCAGCAGCCAAGACGCCCGATCCTATAGCAATCAGCCCCAGCATTTT
>TRBV2|.|TRBD1|TRBJ2-7
CASKGTGGGEQYF
TGTGCCAGCAAAGGGACAGGGGGTGGCGAGCAGTACTTC
>TRBV7-9|.|.|TRBJ2-1
CASSIDSIPNEQFF
TGTGCCAGCAGCATAGACAGTATCCCGAATGAGCAGTTCTTC
>TRBV11-2|once|TRBD1|TRBJ1-6
CASSLELGGSASPLHF
TGTGCCAGCAGCTTAGAATTAGGGGGCTCTGCTTCACCCCTCCACTTT
>TRBV10-3|.|TRBD2|TRBJ2-3
CAIRRTSGSSDTQYF
TGTGCCATCAGGCGGACTAGCGGGAGCTCAGATACGCAGTATTTT
>TRBV6-6|.|TRBD1|TRBJ1-3
CASSYSGTGSNTIYF
TGTGCCAGCAGTTACTCGGGGACAGGCAGCAACACCATATATTTT
>TRBV23-1|once|.|TRBJ2-6
CASISANVLTF
TGCGCCAGCATTTCTGCCAACGTCCTGACTTTC
>TRBV27|.|TRBD2|TRBJ2-7
CASSWTGGTYEQYF
TGTGCCAGCAGTTGGACGGGGGGAACCTACGAGCAGTACTTC